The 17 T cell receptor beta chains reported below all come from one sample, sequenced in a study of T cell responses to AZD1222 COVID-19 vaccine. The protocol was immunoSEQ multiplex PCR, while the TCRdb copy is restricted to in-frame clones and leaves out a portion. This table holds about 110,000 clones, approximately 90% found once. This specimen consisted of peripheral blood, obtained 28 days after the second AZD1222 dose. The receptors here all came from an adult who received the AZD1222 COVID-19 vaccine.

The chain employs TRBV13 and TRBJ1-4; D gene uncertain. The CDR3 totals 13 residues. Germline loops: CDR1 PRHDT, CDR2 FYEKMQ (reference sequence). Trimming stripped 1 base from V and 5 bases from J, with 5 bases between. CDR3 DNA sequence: TGTGCCAGCAGCTTAGAAAGGAATGAAAAACTGTTTTTT. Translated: CASSLERNEKLFF.

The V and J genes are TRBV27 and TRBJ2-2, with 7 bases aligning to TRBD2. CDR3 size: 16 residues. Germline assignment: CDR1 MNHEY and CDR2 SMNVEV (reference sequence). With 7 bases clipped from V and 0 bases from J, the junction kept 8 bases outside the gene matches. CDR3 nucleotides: TGTGCCAGCACCGGGGGGACGGCAACGAACACCGGGGAGCTGTTTTTT. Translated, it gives CASTGGTATNTGELFF.

CDR3 loop: CASSQGAGAEAFF. The CDR3 nucleotides read TGTGCCAGCAGCCAGGGGGCGGGGGCTGAAGCTTTCTTT. The rearrangement links TRBV3-1 (or the pseudogene TRBV3-2) to TRBJ1-1; D is perhaps TRBD1 (6 bases). CDR3 length: 13 residues. The V gene lost 3 bases and the J gene lost 6 bases, with 11 bases spanning the gap. The germline V gene encodes CDR1 LGHDT and CDR2 YNNKEL (reference sequence).

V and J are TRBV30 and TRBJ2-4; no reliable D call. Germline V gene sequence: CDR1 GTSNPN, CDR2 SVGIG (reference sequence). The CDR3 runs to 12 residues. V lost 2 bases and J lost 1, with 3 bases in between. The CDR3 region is CAWSTAKNIQYF. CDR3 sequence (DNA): TGTGCCTGGAGTACGGCCAAAAACATTCAGTACTTC.

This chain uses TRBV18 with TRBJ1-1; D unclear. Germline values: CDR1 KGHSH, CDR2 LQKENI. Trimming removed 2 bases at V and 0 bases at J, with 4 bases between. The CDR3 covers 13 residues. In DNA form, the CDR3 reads TGTGCCAGCTCACCATCTGTGAACACTGAAGCTTTCTTT. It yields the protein CASSPSVNTEAFF. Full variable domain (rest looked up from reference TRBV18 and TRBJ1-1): NAGVMQNPRHLVRRRGQEARLRCSPMKGHSHVYWYRQLPEEGLKFMVYLQKENIIDESGMPKERFSAEFPKEGPSILRIQQVVRGDSAAYFCASSPSVNTEAFFGQGTRLTVV.

CDR3 DNA sequence: TGTGCCCGCGACGGCGGGGGGGAAGAGACCCAGTACTTC. It encodes CARDGGGEETQYF. This rearrangement joins TRBV6-5 to TRBJ2-5, with TRBD2 identical over 9 bases. The CDR3 is made up of 13 amino acids. The ends lost 11 bases at V and 3 bases at J; junction bases unmatched: 7. Germline-derived CDR1 and CDR2 are MNHEY and SVGAGI.

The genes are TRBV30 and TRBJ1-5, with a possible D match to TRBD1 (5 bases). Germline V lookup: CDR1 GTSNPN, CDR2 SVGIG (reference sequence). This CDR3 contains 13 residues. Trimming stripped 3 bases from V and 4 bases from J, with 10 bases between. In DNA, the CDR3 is TGTGCCTGGAGCCCAGGGTTAAATCAGCCCCAGCATTTT. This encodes CAWSPGLNQPQHF.

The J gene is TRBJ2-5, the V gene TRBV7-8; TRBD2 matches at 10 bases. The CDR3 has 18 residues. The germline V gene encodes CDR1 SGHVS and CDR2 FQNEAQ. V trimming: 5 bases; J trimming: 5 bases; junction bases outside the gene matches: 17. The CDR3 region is CASSTTVQAGGPRETQYF. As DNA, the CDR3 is TGTGCCAGCAGCACCACAGTCCAAGCGGGGGGGCCGAGGGAGACCCAGTACTTC.

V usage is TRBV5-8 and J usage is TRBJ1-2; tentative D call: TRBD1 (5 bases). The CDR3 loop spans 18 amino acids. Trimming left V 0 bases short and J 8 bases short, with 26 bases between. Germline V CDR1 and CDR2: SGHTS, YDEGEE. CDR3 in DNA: TGTGCCAGCAGCTTGGAGGGACTTTCAATTCCGTCCCCAGCGGGCTACACCTTC. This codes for CASSLEGLSIPSPAGYTF. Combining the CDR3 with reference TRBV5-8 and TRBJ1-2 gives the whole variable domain EAGVTQSPTHLIKTRGQQATLRCSPISGHTSVYWYQQALGLGLQFLLWYDEGEERNRGNFPPRFSGRQFPNYSSELNVNALELEDSALYLCASSLEGLSIPSPAGYTFGSGTRLTVV.

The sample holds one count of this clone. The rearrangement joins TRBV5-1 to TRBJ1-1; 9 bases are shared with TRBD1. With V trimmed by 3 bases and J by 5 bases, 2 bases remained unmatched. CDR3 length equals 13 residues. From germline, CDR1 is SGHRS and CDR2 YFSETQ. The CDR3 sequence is CASSSQGATEAFF. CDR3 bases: TGCGCCAGCAGCTCACAGGGGGCTACTGAAGCTTTCTTT. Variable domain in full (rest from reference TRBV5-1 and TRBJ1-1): KAGVTQTPRYLIKTRGQQVTLSCSPISGHRSVSWYQQTPGQGLQFLFEYFSETQRNKGNFPGRFSGRQFSNSRSEMNVSTLELGDSALYLCASSSQGATEAFFGQGTRLTVV.

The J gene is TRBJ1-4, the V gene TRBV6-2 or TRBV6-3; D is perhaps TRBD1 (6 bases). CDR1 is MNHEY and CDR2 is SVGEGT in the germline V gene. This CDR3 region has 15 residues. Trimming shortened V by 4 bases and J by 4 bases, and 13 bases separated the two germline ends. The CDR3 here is CASSSWTDRNEKLFF. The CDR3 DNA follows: TGTGCCAGCAGTTCTTGGACAGACCGTAATGAAAAACTGTTTTTT.

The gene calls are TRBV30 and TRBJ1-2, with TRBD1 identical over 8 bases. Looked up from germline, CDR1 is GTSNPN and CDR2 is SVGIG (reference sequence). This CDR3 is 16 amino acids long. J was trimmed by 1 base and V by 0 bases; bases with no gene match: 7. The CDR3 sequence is CAWSVWGQELNYGYTF. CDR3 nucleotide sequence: TGTGCCTGGAGTGTATGGGGACAGGAGCTTAACTATGGCTACACCTTC.

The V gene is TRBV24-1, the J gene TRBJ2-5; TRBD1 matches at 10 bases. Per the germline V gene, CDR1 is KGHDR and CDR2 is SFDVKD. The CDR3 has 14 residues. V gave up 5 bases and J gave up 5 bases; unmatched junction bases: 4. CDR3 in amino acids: CATSGQGARETQYF. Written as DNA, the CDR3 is TGTGCCACCAGTGGACAGGGGGCGCGGGAGACCCAGTACTTC.

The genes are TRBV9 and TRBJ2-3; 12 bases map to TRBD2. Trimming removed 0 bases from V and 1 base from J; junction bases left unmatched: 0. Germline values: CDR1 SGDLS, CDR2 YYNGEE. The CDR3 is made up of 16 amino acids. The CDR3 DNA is TGTGCCAGCAGCGTAGGGACTAGCGGGGGCACAGATACGCAGTATTTT. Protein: CASSVGTSGGTDTQYF.

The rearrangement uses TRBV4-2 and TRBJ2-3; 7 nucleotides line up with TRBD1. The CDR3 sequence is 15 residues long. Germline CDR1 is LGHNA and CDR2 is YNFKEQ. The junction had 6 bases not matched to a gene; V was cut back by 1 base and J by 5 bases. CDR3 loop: CASSQAGTAKDTQYF. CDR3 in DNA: TGTGCCAGCAGCCAAGCCGGGACAGCCAAAGATACGCAGTATTTT.

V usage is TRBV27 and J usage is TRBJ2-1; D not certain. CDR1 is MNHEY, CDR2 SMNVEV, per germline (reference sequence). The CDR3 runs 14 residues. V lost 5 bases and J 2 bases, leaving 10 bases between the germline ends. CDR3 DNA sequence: TGTGCCAGCAGTCCCTCTCCCACCTACAATGAGCAGTTCTTC. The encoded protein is CASSPSPTYNEQFF.

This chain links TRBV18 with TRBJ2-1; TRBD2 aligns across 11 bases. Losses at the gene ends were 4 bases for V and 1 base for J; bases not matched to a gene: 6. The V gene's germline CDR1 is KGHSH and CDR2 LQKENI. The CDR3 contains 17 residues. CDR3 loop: CASSLGSGGASYNEQFF. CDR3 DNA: TGTGCCAGCTCACTCGGTAGCGGGGGGGCGTCCTACAATGAGCAGTTCTTC.